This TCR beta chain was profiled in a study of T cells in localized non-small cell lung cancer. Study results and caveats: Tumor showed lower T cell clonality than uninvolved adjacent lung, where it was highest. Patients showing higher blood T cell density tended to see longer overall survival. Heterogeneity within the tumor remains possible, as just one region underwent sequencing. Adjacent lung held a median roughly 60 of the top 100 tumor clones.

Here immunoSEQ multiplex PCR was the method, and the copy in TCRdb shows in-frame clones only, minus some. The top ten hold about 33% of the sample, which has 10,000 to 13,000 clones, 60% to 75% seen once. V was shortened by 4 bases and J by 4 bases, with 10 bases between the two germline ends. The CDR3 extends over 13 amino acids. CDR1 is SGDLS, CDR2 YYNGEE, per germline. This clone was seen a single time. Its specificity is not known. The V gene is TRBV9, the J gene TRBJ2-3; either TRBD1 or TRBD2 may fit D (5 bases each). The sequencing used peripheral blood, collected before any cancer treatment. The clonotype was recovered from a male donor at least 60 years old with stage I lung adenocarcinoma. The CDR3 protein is CASSKGPPDTQYF. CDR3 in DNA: TGTGCCAGCAGCAAGGGACCACCAGATACGCAGTATTTT.